This entry concerns a single T cell receptor beta chain. The record originates from a study of blood T cell repertoires in COVID-19. As for the study in general: Samples representing acute and convalescent COVID-19 were sourced from the United States, Italy and Spain.

In the authors' methods: Amplified reference gene primers provided the basis for estimating nucleated cell counts. Libraries were prepared by immunoSEQ multiplex PCR; TCRdb keeps only in-frame clonotypes and omits some of them. The DNA was the basis for D and trimming; V, J and clone size are from that table. The sample consists of 60,000 to 85,000 clones, approximately 83% of them appearing once. The V gene's germline CDR1 is MNHEY and CDR2 SMNVEV (reference sequence). The CDR3 spans 14 residues. The V and J ends lost 2 bases and 5 bases respectively, with 12 bases between them. This chain joins TRBV27 and TRBJ1-1; tentative D call: TRBD1 (5 bases). The specimen sequenced was peripheral blood. The sequence came from a man aged 80 or over with acute or convalescent COVID-19. CDR3 residues: CASSLSRGGTEAFF. The CDR3 DNA reads as TGTGCCAGCAGTTTAAGTAGGGGTGGGACTGAAGCTTTCTTT.